The T cell receptor beta chain described here comes from a study of cytomegalovirus exposure and HLA in healthy donors. The CDR3 is 15 amino acids. The V gene lost 5 bases and the J gene lost 0 bases, with 13 bases spanning the gap. Looked up from germline, CDR1 is LNHDA and CDR2 is SQIVND (reference sequence). Assay used: immunoSEQ multiplex PCR; TCRdb lists only in-frame clones, some missing. Of tens of thousands of clones in the sample, almost 97% were seen once. J is TRBJ1-1 and V is TRBV19, with D tentatively TRBD1 (6 bases). This receptor was identified in a woman aged 18-29 years in good health and CMV-seronegative. The sequenced sample was PBMCs. The CDR3 is CASSEGGPVNTEAFF. The CDR3 DNA follows: TGTGCCAGTAGTGAGGGGGGGCCCGTGAACACTGAAGCTTTCTTT.